One and the same sample provided the 5 T cell receptor beta chains below, sequenced in a study of T cells expressing NK-cell markers. From the 5' RACE reads, TCRdb lists one entry per CDR3 protein and no DNA. Its table records roughly 380,000 distinct CDR3 sequences. The specimen sequenced was blood T cells: a sorted CD56 or NKG2C T cell subset, CD4+ or CD8+ T cells, or bulk PBMC T cells (not recorded which). All receptors come from a man between 18 and 69 years old in good health.

J is TRBJ2-1 and V is TRBV27; TCRdb calls TRBD2, which cannot be checked without DNA. Germline-derived CDR1 and CDR2 are MNHEY and SMNVEV (reference sequence). CDR3 size: 16 residues. This chain's CDR3 is CASSSLFSGGHNEQFF.

This chain uses TRBV10-3 with TRBJ2-1. Germline V gene data show CDR1 as ENHRY and CDR2 as SYGVKD. The CDR3 totals 11 residues. The CDR3 sequence is CAISVSNEQFF.

The genes are TRBV28 and TRBJ2-2; the D gene TCRdb calls, TRBD2, cannot be checked with no DNA. The CDR3 has 16 amino acids. Germline CDR1 MDHEN, CDR2 SYDVKM. Here the CDR3 reads CASITSGGANTGELFF.

The chain combines TRBV5-1 with TRBJ2-5. The CDR3 contains 14 residues. Germline V lookup: CDR1 SGHRS, CDR2 YFSETQ. The CDR3 loop is CASSLGGSQETQYF.

CDR3 in amino acids: CASSSLGGVLDTQYF. The chain couples TRBV5-1 to TRBJ2-3; TCRdb returns TRBD2, unconfirmable since there is no DNA. Germline CDR1 SGHRS, CDR2 YFSETQ. The CDR3 is 15 residues long.